This T cell receptor (beta chain) was obtained from a study of T-cell memory formation after mild COVID-19. Regarding the study as a whole: Clones that contracted from day 15 to 85 were balanced CD4/CD8, while later expanders leaned CD4+.

Each CDR3 protein gets one entry after TCRdb re-called the 5' RACE reads with MiXCR. The sample contains approximately 180,000 distinct CDR3 sequences, 16% of which appear only once. This clonotype was recorded many times. Its cognate antigen is unknown. This TCR came from an adult woman who had mild COVID-19 (a few samples of this study predate the infection). Cell type and time point are not known. The material sequenced was PBMCs or a T cell subset sorted from them (not recorded which).

The CDR3 bases are TGTGCCAGCAGCTTAGAGGGCGGGGGGGCATATGAGCAGTTCTTC. Its protein is CASSLEGGGAYEQFF. The gene calls are TRBV7-8 and TRBJ2-1, with TRBD2 identical over 9 bases. V gave up 1 base and J gave up 8 bases; unmatched junction bases: 6. The CDR3 consists of 15 residues. CDR1 and CDR2 from the germline V gene are SGHVS and FQNEAQ.